The 7 T cell receptor beta chains below were found in one sample sequenced in a study of T cell changes during pregnancy in multiple sclerosis. The assay was immunoSEQ multiplex PCR, and TCRdb's table has in-frame clones only and misses some. The sample holds around 60,000 clones, over 80% seen once. Material: peripheral blood, obtained in the second trimester of pregnancy. The receptors were gathered from a female donor in good health, enrolled as a control in a pregnancy study.

The chain employs TRBV7-9 and TRBJ1-5; possible D gene TRBD1, 5 bases. CDR3 size: 12 residues. Germline V CDR1 and CDR2: SEHNR, FQNEAQ (reference sequence). The ends were cut back, 3 bases at V and 6 bases at J, with 6 bases in the middle. The CDR3 sequence is CASSLGGQPQHF. DNA of the CDR3: TGTGCCAGCAGCTTGGGGGGTCAGCCCCAGCATTTT.

The CDR3 protein is CASSYTPTGGNTIYF. The CDR3, as DNA: TGTGCCAGCAGTTACACCCCGACAGGAGGAAACACCATATATTTT. This chain connects TRBV6-5 to TRBJ1-3, with a tentative D call TRBD1 (6 bases). Looked up from germline, CDR1 is MNHEY and CDR2 is SVGAGI. V was shortened by 2 bases and J by 4 bases, with 12 bases between the two germline ends. This CDR3 is built from 15 residues.

The V gene is TRBV10-3, the J gene TRBJ1-5; D is undetermined. This CDR3 contains 17 residues. CDR1 is ENHRY, CDR2 SYGVKD, per germline. Trimming removed 3 bases at V and 12 bases at J, with 27 bases between. The CDR3 region is CAISEKSATDIFFSQHF. DNA for the CDR3: TGTGCCATCAGTGAAAAATCGGCAACAGACATTTTTTTTAGCCAGCATTTT.

This rearrangement joins TRBV6-5 to TRBJ2-7; D possibly corresponds to TRBD1 (5 bases). The CDR3 totals 11 residues. Germline V gives CDR1 MNHEY, CDR2 SVGAGI. Deletions cut 8 bases from V and 12 bases from J, with 17 bases between. Here the CDR3 reads CASGLGQGPYF. The CDR3 nucleotides read TGTGCCAGCGGCCTAGGGCAGGGTCCGTACTTC.

The chain links TRBV4-1 to TRBJ1-5; D gene uncertain. Germline-derived CDR1 and CDR2 are MGHRA and YSYEKL. Trimming took 3 bases from V and 9 from J, leaving 12 bases between them. The length of the CDR3 is 13 residues. DNA of the CDR3: TGCGCCAGCAGCCAGGGCCAGTTCCGGCCCCAGCATTTT. As protein: CASSQGQFRPQHF.

The chain recombines TRBV25-1 with TRBJ1-5; possible D gene TRBD1, 6 bases. CDR1 and CDR2 (germline): MGHDK, SYGVNS. The CDR3 has 14 residues. The V and J ends lost 4 bases and 5 bases respectively, with 12 bases between them. DNA of the CDR3: TGTGCCAGCAGTGTTCCAGGGGAATATCAGCCCCAGCATTTT. This encodes CASSVPGEYQPQHF.

The V call is TRBV29-1, the J call TRBJ1-2, with a weak D call TRBD1 (5 bases). Germline CDR1 is SQVTM and CDR2 is ANQGSEA. CDR3 length: 12 amino acids. The V and J ends lost 6 bases and 1 base respectively, with 9 bases between them. CDR3 nucleotide sequence: TGCAGCGTAGTCCAGGGTAACTATGGCTACACCTTC. Amino acids: CSVVQGNYGYTF.